This is a list of T cell receptor beta chains from one sample in a study of cytomegalovirus exposure and HLA in healthy donors. Assay used: immunoSEQ multiplex PCR; TCRdb lists only in-frame clones, some missing. The sample consists of roughly 110,000 clones, roughly nine tenths of them appearing once. The sample consisted of PBMCs. The source of these receptors is a young woman in good health and CMV-seropositive. The CDR3 runs from the conserved cysteine through the conserved F or W. Fields, in order: D gene, CDR3 length, clone size, V gene, J gene, CDR3 DNA, CDR3 protein. The D gene is left open where the match is weak. Size values are once, few and many counts, or a class for expanded clones, and some rows have none.

D gene: .
CDR3 length: 13
clone size: .
V gene: TRBV28
J gene: TRBJ2-2
CDR3 DNA: TGTGCCAGCAGTTTCAGGAACACCGGGGAGCTGTTTTTT
CDR3 protein: CASSFRNTGELFF

D gene: .
CDR3 length: 13
clone size: .
V gene: TRBV10-3
J gene: TRBJ2-1
CDR3 DNA: TGTGCCGCCGCCCGGGCAGGGGAAAATGAGCAGTTCTTC
CDR3 protein: CAAARAGENEQFF

D gene: .
CDR3 length: 14
clone size: .
V gene: TRBV7-8
J gene: TRBJ2-2
CDR3 DNA: TGTGCCAGCAGCGAGCGGGTCGCTACCGGGGAGCTGTTTTTT
CDR3 protein: CASSERVATGELFF

D gene: .
CDR3 length: 15
clone size: .
V gene: TRBV7-2
J gene: TRBJ1-1
CDR3 DNA: TGTGCCAGCAGCACGCGACAGAGCACGGGCACTGAAGCTTTCTTT
CDR3 protein: CASSTRQSTGTEAFF

D gene: TRBD1
CDR3 length: 15
clone size: once
V gene: TRBV6-6
J gene: TRBJ1-2
CDR3 DNA: TGTGCCAGCAGTCCCGGGACAGGGACTAACTATGGCTACACCTTC
CDR3 protein: CASSPGTGTNYGYTF

D gene: .
CDR3 length: 12
clone size: .
V gene: TRBV28
J gene: TRBJ2-3
CDR3 DNA: TGTGCCAGCAGTTCTCAGGGGGATACGCAGTATTTT
CDR3 protein: CASSSQGDTQYF

D gene: .
CDR3 length: 15
clone size: .
V gene: TRBV28
J gene: TRBJ2-3
CDR3 DNA: TGTGCCAGCAGCACCCTGGCGGTTGGGACAGATACGCAGTATTTT
CDR3 protein: CASSTLAVGTDTQYF

D gene: .
CDR3 length: 13
clone size: once
V gene: TRBV7-8
J gene: TRBJ1-2
CDR3 DNA: TGTGCCAGCAGCTTAGCAGGGAGCTATGGCTACACCTTC
CDR3 protein: CASSLAGSYGYTF

D gene: .
CDR3 length: 16
clone size: once
V gene: TRBV7-2
J gene: TRBJ2-1
CDR3 DNA: TGTGCCAGCAGCTTAGGTCTAGTCCCCTCCTACAATGAGCAGTTCTTC
CDR3 protein: CASSLGLVPSYNEQFF

D gene: TRBD1
CDR3 length: 12
clone size: .
V gene: TRBV11-1
J gene: TRBJ2-7
CDR3 DNA: TGTGCCAGCAGCGCCGGACAGGGCGAGCAGTACTTC
CDR3 protein: CASSAGQGEQYF

D gene: .
CDR3 length: 12
clone size: few
V gene: TRBV2
J gene: TRBJ1-1
CDR3 DNA: TGTGCCAGCAGTGAACGAGACACTGAAGCTTTCTTT
CDR3 protein: CASSERDTEAFF

D gene: .
CDR3 length: 12
clone size: .
V gene: TRBV15
J gene: TRBJ1-2
CDR3 DNA: TGTGCCACCAGCAGAGATAAGGAGCGCTACACCTTC
CDR3 protein: CATSRDKERYTF

D gene: TRBD2
CDR3 length: 11
clone size: .
V gene: TRBV10-1
J gene: TRBJ2-1
CDR3 DNA: TGCGCCACCACTAGCGGGGGCGAGCTCTTCTTC
CDR3 protein: CATTSGGELFF

D gene: .
CDR3 length: 18
clone size: once
V gene: TRBV5-6
J gene: TRBJ2-1
CDR3 DNA: TGTGCCAGCAGTCGTGGTGTGACAAACCCGAGCTCCTACAATGAGCAGTTCTTC
CDR3 protein: CASSRGVTNPSSYNEQFF

D gene: .
CDR3 length: 13
clone size: .
V gene: TRBV7-9
J gene: TRBJ2-1
CDR3 DNA: TGTGCCAGCAGCCCCAGGGAAAACAATGAGCAGTTCTTC
CDR3 protein: CASSPRENNEQFF

D gene: TRBD1
CDR3 length: 15
clone size: .
V gene: TRBV7-9
J gene: TRBJ2-2
CDR3 DNA: TGTGCCAGCAGCGCCCGGGACAGGGTGACCGGGGAGCTGTTTTTT
CDR3 protein: CASSARDRVTGELFF

D gene: .
CDR3 length: 17
clone size: .
V gene: TRBV10-3
J gene: TRBJ1-6
CDR3 DNA: TGTGCCATCAGTGAGTCGAGAGCGGGGGAAGGGAACGGACCCCTCCACTTT
CDR3 protein: CAISESRAGEGNGPLHF

D gene: .
CDR3 length: 14
clone size: once
V gene: TRBV18
J gene: TRBJ2-5
CDR3 DNA: TGTGCCAGCTCAGTCCTCGGGGGACAAGAGACCCAGTACTTC
CDR3 protein: CASSVLGGQETQYF

D gene: TRBD1
CDR3 length: 17
clone size: .
V gene: TRBV4-1
J gene: TRBJ1-6
CDR3 DNA: TGCGCCAGCAGCGAAAGGGACAGTTGGGAACGGGGTTCACCCCTCCACTTT
CDR3 protein: CASSERDSWERGSPLHF

D gene: TRBD1
CDR3 length: 15
clone size: once
V gene: TRBV19
J gene: TRBJ1-4
CDR3 DNA: TGTGCCAGTAATTATCGGGGGACAGCGGATGAAAAACTGTTTTTT
CDR3 protein: CASNYRGTADEKLFF

D gene: TRBD1
CDR3 length: 15
clone size: .
V gene: TRBV25-1
J gene: TRBJ1-2
CDR3 DNA: TGTGCCAGCAGTGAAGCAGGGGGCCTTTCCTATGGCTACACCTTC
CDR3 protein: CASSEAGGLSYGYTF

D gene: .
CDR3 length: 16
clone size: .
V gene: TRBV27
J gene: TRBJ1-1
CDR3 DNA: TGTGCCAGCAGTTTATGGGCGGGGCTCAGGAACACTGAAGCTTTCTTT
CDR3 protein: CASSLWAGLRNTEAFF

D gene: TRBD2
CDR3 length: 15
clone size: .
V gene: TRBV5-1
J gene: TRBJ2-2
CDR3 DNA: TGCGCCAGCAGCTTGGCGGGGGGGACCACCGGGGAGCTGTTTTTT
CDR3 protein: CASSLAGGTTGELFF

D gene: .
CDR3 length: 11
clone size: .
V gene: TRBV6-1
J gene: TRBJ1-6
CDR3 DNA: TGTGCCAGCACGGTGAATTCACCCCTCCACTTT
CDR3 protein: CASTVNSPLHF

D gene: TRBD2
CDR3 length: 16
clone size: few
V gene: TRBV9
J gene: TRBJ2-2
CDR3 DNA: TGTGCCAGCAGCGCCGGGACTAGGGTGGACACCGGGGAGCTGTTTTTT
CDR3 protein: CASSAGTRVDTGELFF

D gene: .
CDR3 length: 13
clone size: once
V gene: TRBV29-1
J gene: TRBJ2-1
CDR3 DNA: TGCAGCGTTGACGACGTACAGGGCAATGAGCAGTTCTTC
CDR3 protein: CSVDDVQGNEQFF

D gene: .
CDR3 length: 16
clone size: .
V gene: TRBV2
J gene: TRBJ1-1
CDR3 DNA: TGTGCCAGCACCTTCAGGCGTCCAAGTAAAAACACTGAAGCTTTCTTT
CDR3 protein: CASTFRRPSKNTEAFF

D gene: TRBD1
CDR3 length: 14
clone size: .
V gene: TRBV10-1
J gene: TRBJ1-1
CDR3 DNA: TGCGCCAGCAGCTCGGACAGGCGAACGGGGTGGGCTTTCTTT
CDR3 protein: CASSSDRRTGWAFF

D gene: .
CDR3 length: 15
clone size: .
V gene: TRBV7-8
J gene: TRBJ2-7
CDR3 DNA: TGTGCCAGCAGCCAATCCCAGCGGACCGGTTACGAGCAGTACTTC
CDR3 protein: CASSQSQRTGYEQYF

D gene: TRBD1
CDR3 length: 13
clone size: .
V gene: TRBV4-1
J gene: TRBJ2-7
CDR3 DNA: TGCGCCAGCAGCGACAGGGGGTCCTACGAGCAGTACTTC
CDR3 protein: CASSDRGSYEQYF

D gene: .
CDR3 length: 13
clone size: .
V gene: TRBV6-1
J gene: TRBJ1-2
CDR3 DNA: TGTGCCAGCAGTGAACAACAGGGCAAGGGCTACACCTTC
CDR3 protein: CASSEQQGKGYTF

D gene: TRBD2
CDR3 length: 16
clone size: .
V gene: TRBV7-2
J gene: TRBJ2-1
CDR3 DNA: TGTGCCAGCAGCTTGGCCGGGACTAGCGGCTTCGATGAGCAGTTCTTC
CDR3 protein: CASSLAGTSGFDEQFF

D gene: .
CDR3 length: 15
clone size: .
V gene: TRBV7-9
J gene: TRBJ1-3
CDR3 DNA: TGTGCCAGCAGCCCCACACGGAGCTCTGGAAACACCATATATTTT
CDR3 protein: CASSPTRSSGNTIYF

D gene: TRBD1
CDR3 length: 16
clone size: .
V gene: TRBV2
J gene: TRBJ1-2
CDR3 DNA: TGTGCCAGCAGTCTGGACAGGGGGAGGGAGAGTTATGGCTACACCTTC
CDR3 protein: CASSLDRGRESYGYTF

D gene: TRBD2
CDR3 length: 16
clone size: .
V gene: TRBV7-8
J gene: TRBJ2-5
CDR3 DNA: TGTGCCAGCAGCTTAGGGTGGGGGGGGTACCAAGAGACCCAGTACTTC
CDR3 protein: CASSLGWGGYQETQYF

D gene: TRBD1
CDR3 length: 15
clone size: once
V gene: TRBV7-6
J gene: TRBJ1-4
CDR3 DNA: TGTGCCAGCAGCAGGGGACAGGGGGCAGGTGAAAAACTGTTTTTT
CDR3 protein: CASSRGQGAGEKLFF

D gene: .
CDR3 length: 13
clone size: .
V gene: TRBV19
J gene: TRBJ1-1
CDR3 DNA: TGTGCCAGTAGTATAGGGGTTCGGGGTGAAGCTTTCTTT
CDR3 protein: CASSIGVRGEAFF